This entry lists 8 T cell receptor beta chains sequenced from one sample in a study of blood T cells in healthy people across ages (dated by TCRdb to about 2015). Library prep was done by 5' RACE. The second PCR ran for about 7 to 11 cycles and used a J-beta primer mix along with a sample-barcoded 5' primer. TCRdb reprocessed the public reads (quality trimming at Q25 with fastp, clone calling with MiXCR) and kept in-frame beta chains. Identical CDR3 protein sequences are pooled into one entry, listed with their most common genes and DNA. This sample lists 1.5 million to 2 million distinct CDR3 sequences; approximately 40% were detected once. The ten largest clones take up 20% to 25% of the sample. Sequencing was performed on blood. The receptors originated from a human donor in good health.

V usage is TRBV21-1 and J usage is TRBJ2-7; TRBD2, the D gene given by the table, was not confirmed from the DNA. TRBV21-1 represents a pseudogene. CDR3 length: 19 residues. The CDR3 DNA sequence: TGTGCCAGCAGCAAAGCAACAAGAGTGCTCGGCCCTGAAGGGAGCGAGCAGTACTTC. Encoded protein: CASSKATRVLGPEGSEQYF.

The table lists this clonotype with a count of one. The V call is TRBV29-1, the J call TRBJ2-1, with TRBD1 as a possible D gene (6 bases). Trimming took 7 bases from V and 10 from J, leaving 26 bases between them. The CDR3 length is 15 residues. Germline CDR1 SQVTM, CDR2 ANQGSEA. The CDR3 coding sequence is TGCAGCGCCGAGATACTGGACAGCCGCTCCTACGAGCAGTTCTTC. Its protein product is CSAEILDSRSYEQFF.

The gene calls are TRBV4-1 and TRBJ2-1; weak D call: TRBD2 (5 bases). V was trimmed by 1 base and J by 9 bases, leaving 16 bases between them. This CDR3 is 15 amino acids long. Germline V gene lookup returns CDR1 MGHRA and CDR2 YSYEKL. The CDR3 loop is CASSQVKGLALEQFF. DNA of the CDR3: TGCGCCAGCAGCCAAGTGAAAGGACTGGCCCTTGAGCAGTTCTTC.

There are a few counts of this clonotype. The chain carries TRBV29-1 and TRBJ1-4, with TRBD1 identical over 7 bases. Trimming at V came to 7 bases and at J to 8 bases, leaving 7 bases not matched to a gene. Germline assignment: CDR1 SQVTM and CDR2 ANQGSEA. CDR3 size: 12 residues. CDR3 residues: CSAWTGGEKLFF. The CDR3 DNA sequence: TGCAGCGCTTGGACAGGCGGGGAAAAACTGTTTTTT.

This chain joins TRBV27 and TRBJ1-2; 8 nucleotides agree with TRBD1. This CDR3 has 15 residues. V was pared by 2 bases and J by 3 bases, with 5 bases of the junction left unmatched. The germline gives CDR1 MNHEY, CDR2 SMNVEV (reference sequence). CDR3 in DNA: TGTGCCAGCAGTTTACAGGGGGCGGGATACTATGGCTACACCTTC. It translates to CASSLQGAGYYGYTF.

This clonotype has only a few counts. The chain combines TRBV20-1 with TRBJ2-3, with D uncertain. Trimming left V 1 base short and J 5 bases short, with 10 bases between. Germline V gene lookup returns CDR1 DFQATT and CDR2 SNEGSKA (reference sequence). This CDR3 region has 13 residues. CDR3 DNA: TGCAGTGCTAGAGCCGGATCGGGAGATACGCAGTATTTT. This gives the protein CSARAGSGDTQYF.

The rearrangement uses TRBV10-3 and TRBJ2-4, with 9 bases aligning to TRBD2. J was trimmed by 13 bases and V by 0 bases; bases with no gene match: 25. The germline V gene encodes CDR1 ENHRY and CDR2 SYGVKD. This CDR3 is 20 amino acids long. For the CDR3, the DNA is TGTGCCATCAGTGAGTCGTGGGGCGGAGCGGGAGCGGGGGGCAACAATGAGCAGTACTTC. It yields the protein CAISESWGGAGAGGNNEQYF.

This clonotype was detected a few times. The chain has TRBV12-3 or TRBV12-4 and TRBJ2-7; the match to TRBD2 covers 7 bases. This CDR3 contains 14 residues. Trimming cost V 2 bases and J 2 bases; bases outside gene matches: 3. The CDR3 region has the DNA TGTGCCAGCAGTTTATTTCTAGCGGCCTACGAGCAGTACTTC. Encoded protein: CASSLFLAAYEQYF.